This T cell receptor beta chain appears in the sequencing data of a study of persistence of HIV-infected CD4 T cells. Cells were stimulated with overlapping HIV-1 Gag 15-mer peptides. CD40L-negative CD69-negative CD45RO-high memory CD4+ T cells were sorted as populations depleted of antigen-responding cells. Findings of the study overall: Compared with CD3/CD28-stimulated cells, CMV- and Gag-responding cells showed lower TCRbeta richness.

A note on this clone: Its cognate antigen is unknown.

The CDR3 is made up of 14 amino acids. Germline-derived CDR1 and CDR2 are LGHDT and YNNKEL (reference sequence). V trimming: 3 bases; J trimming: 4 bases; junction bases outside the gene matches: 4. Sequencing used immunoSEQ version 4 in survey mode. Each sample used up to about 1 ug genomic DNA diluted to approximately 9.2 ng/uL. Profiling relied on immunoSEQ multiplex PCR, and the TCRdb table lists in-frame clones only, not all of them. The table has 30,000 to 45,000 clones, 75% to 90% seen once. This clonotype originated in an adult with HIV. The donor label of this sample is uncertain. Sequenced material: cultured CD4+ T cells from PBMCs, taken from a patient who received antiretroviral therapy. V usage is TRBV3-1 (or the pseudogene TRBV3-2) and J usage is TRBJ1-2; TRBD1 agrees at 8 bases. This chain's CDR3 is CASSHGDRIYGYTF. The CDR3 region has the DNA TGTGCCAGCAGCCATGGGGACAGGATCTATGGCTACACCTTC.